The 23 T cell receptor beta chains presented below share a single source sample, sequenced in a study of tumor and adjacent non-tumor tissue in lung cancer. The library came from three nested PCR rounds adapted from ARM-PCR protocols. TCRdb processed the multiplex PCR reads anew with MiXCR; each CDR3 protein has one entry. This table has 52,000 or so distinct CDR3 sequences, 74% appearing once. RNA was extracted from bulk tissue without any cell sorting. This non-tumor lung sample came from over 3 cm beyond the tumor edge. The specimen was distant non-tumor lung tissue. The receptors derive from a woman in her sixties or seventies with non-small cell lung cancer.

About this clonotype itself: This likely comes from a read error, as the CDR3 has no conserved phenylalanine or tryptophan at its end. No DNA is shown, since the ends of the CDR3 on it are uncertain; the CDR3 is the one TCRdb lists. The gene calls are TRBV6-2 or TRBV6-3 and TRBJ2-3; the table assigns TRBD2, which was not confirmed against the DNA. Per the germline V gene, CDR1 is MNHEY and CDR2 is SVGEGT. Counting both end residues, the CDR3 totals 16 amino acids. CDR3 sequence reads: CASIFDSGGYTDTHYL.

The table lists this clonotype with many counts. J is TRBJ1-5 and V is TRBV12-5, with TRBD1 identical over 7 bases. With 6 bases clipped from V and 0 bases from J, the junction kept 8 bases outside the gene matches. The CDR3 has 16 residues. In germline, CDR1 is LGHNT, CDR2 FRNRAP. CDR3 bases: TGTGCTAGTGGGGGACAGCTTTTTAATAGCAATCAGCCCCAGCATTTT. It yields the protein CASGGQLFNSNQPQHF.

The chain has TRBV11-1 and TRBJ2-1; weak D call: TRBD2 (5 bases). The length of the CDR3 is 13 residues. V was shortened by 1 base and J by 8 bases, with 9 bases between the two germline ends. In germline, CDR1 is SGHAT, CDR2 FQDESV (reference sequence). The CDR3 DNA follows: TGTGCCAGCAGCTTAGGTGAGGGCGATGAGCAGTTCTTC. Protein: CASSLGEGDEQFF.

On this clonotype itself: A junction boundary mismatches the germline segment, possibly from a read error. The chain employs TRBV12-3 or TRBV12-4 and TRBJ2-1, with D perhaps being TRBD1 or TRBD2 (6 bases each). This CDR3 is built from 14 residues. The CDR3 spells CASTYGGSYSEQLF. CDR3 in DNA: TGTGCCAGCACCTACGGGGGCTCCTACAGTGAGCAGCTCTTC.

In its sample, this clonotype was seen once. The junction and the germline gene differ at one end; a read error may be behind it. The chain couples TRBV6-6 to TRBJ2-7; D is ambiguous. Germline assignment: CDR1 MNHNY and CDR2 SVGAGI (reference sequence). CDR3 length equals 13 residues. In DNA form, the CDR3 reads TGTACCAGCAGCATCTTCGTAACCTACGAGCAGTACTTC. Amino acid sequence: CTSSIFVTYEQYF.

There are many counts of this clonotype. The J gene is TRBJ1-1, the V gene TRBV30; D is ambiguous. The V gene lost 2 bases and the J gene lost 1 base, with 5 bases spanning the gap. Germline V gene lookup returns CDR1 GTSNPN and CDR2 SVGIG (reference sequence). The CDR3 spans 12 residues. CDR3 bases: TGTGCCTGGAGTCAGGAGAACACTGAAGCTTTCTTT. Amino acid sequence: CAWSQENTEAFF.

This clonotype appeared a few times. At one end the junction does not follow the germline gene, possibly because of a read error. V usage is TRBV11-2 and J usage is TRBJ2-5; D may match TRBD1 or TRBD2 (6 bases each). The CDR3 is 15 residues long. Germline CDR1 SGHAT, CDR2 FQNNGV. CDR3 sequence (DNA): TGTGCCAGCAGGGTGGGGGCGCGGGGTACAGAAACCCAGTATTTC. It specifies CASRVGARGTETQYF.

J is TRBJ1-1 and V is TRBV5-1, with D possibly TRBD1 on 6 matching bases. CDR1 is SGHRS and CDR2 is YFSETQ in the germline V gene. Trimming removed 0 bases at V and 4 bases at J, with 7 bases between. The CDR3 runs to 13 residues. The CDR3 spells CASSLGGGTEAFF. CDR3 nucleotide sequence: TGCGCCAGCAGCTTGGGAGGGGGCACTGAAGCTTTCTTT.

The table lists this clonotype with a few counts. The rearrangement links TRBV20-1 to TRBJ2-2, with D uncertain. CDR3 length equals 16 residues. V was shortened by 3 bases and J by 7 bases, with 21 bases between the two germline ends. Per the germline V gene, CDR1 is DFQATT and CDR2 is SNEGSKA (reference sequence). The CDR3 DNA sequence: TGCAGTGCTAGCCTTTCCGAGCCCCGGTTGAGCGGGGAGCTGTTTTTT. Encoded protein: CSASLSEPRLSGELFF.

As for this clonotype: No conserved phenylalanine or tryptophan is present at the end of the CDR3, so a read error is the likely explanation. CDR3 loop: CSIEAEEPGETQYI. The CDR3 nucleotides are TGCAGCATTGAAGCCGAGGAGCCGGGGGAGACCCAGTACATC. The V gene is TRBV29-1, the J gene TRBJ2-5, with D perhaps TRBD2 (5 bases). The CDR3 runs 14 residues. CDR1 and CDR2 (germline): SQVTM, ANQGSEA.

Concerning this clonotype itself: The conserved final phenylalanine or tryptophan is absent from the CDR3, which likely points to a read error. V is TRBV6-5 and J is TRBJ2-5; 10 positions match TRBD1. The J call is uncertain, as TRBJ2-1 better fits the DNA end. Germline V gene data show CDR1 as MNHEY and CDR2 as SVGAGI. The length of the CDR3 is 14 residues. CDR3 nucleotide sequence: TGTGCCAGCAGCCGGACAGGGGGTCATAAGACCCAGTTCTCC. Its protein product is CASSRTGGHKTQFS.

The V call is TRBV24-1, the J call TRBJ1-2; 9 nucleotides align to TRBD1. This CDR3 has 14 amino acids. The germline gives CDR1 KGHDR, CDR2 SFDVKD. The ends lost 7 bases at V and 12 bases at J; junction bases unmatched: 14. The CDR3 reads CATSNRGRNYDNTF. CDR3 nucleotides: TGTGCCACCAGCAACAGGGGGCGTAACTATGACAACACCTTC.

As concerns this clonotype: An end of the junction does not agree with germline; a read error may underlie this. The chain is built from TRBV10-1 and TRBJ2-5; D perhaps matches TRBD2 (5 bases). The germline V gene encodes CDR1 WNHNN and CDR2 SYGVQD (reference sequence). The CDR3 contains 13 residues. This chain's CDR3 is CTSSDPGEETQYF. In nucleotides, the CDR3 is TGCACCAGCAGTGACCCCGGGGAAGAGACCCAGTACTTC.

A word on this clonotype: Relative to the germline gene, one junction end is altered; a read error may explain this. This chain links TRBV12-3 or TRBV12-4 with TRBJ2-1, with 11 bases that match TRBD2. The CDR3 is 16 amino acids. CDR3 in DNA: TGTGTCAGCTGTTCCCTAGCGGGAGGACTTTACAATGAGCAGTTCTTC. Protein sequence: CVSCSLAGGLYNEQFF.

A remark on this clonotype: At one end, the junction sequence differs from germline, possibly due to a read error. The chain is built from TRBV20-1 and TRBJ2-3; D assignment may be TRBD1 or TRBD2 (6 bases each). Germline CDR1 DFQATT, CDR2 SNEGSKA (reference sequence). The CDR3 has 19 amino acids. The CDR3, as DNA: TGCAGTACTAGTGGGACATCAGGCGGGATCAGACTAGACACAGATATGCAGTATTTT. Translating it yields CSTSGTSGGIRLDTDMQYF.

This rearrangement joins TRBV28 to TRBJ2-5; 8 bases fit TRBD2. The J segment lost 5 bases and the V segment lost 3 bases, leaving 20 bases of the junction unmatched. Germline CDR1 reads MDHEN; CDR2 reads SYDVKM. This CDR3 is 19 amino acids long. The CDR3: CASSFSGPGVTGGKETQYF. The CDR3 region has the DNA TGTGCCAGCAGTTTCTCCGGACCGGGAGTAACGGGGGGGAAGGAGACCCAGTACTTC.

Regarding this clonotype: Here the CDR3 omits its conserved ending phenylalanine or tryptophan, so a read error is the likely source. The chain combines TRBV28 with TRBJ2-5; D is uncertain. CDR1 is MDHEN and CDR2 is SYDVKM in the germline V gene. CDR3 length equals 14 residues. Trimming removed 3 bases from V and 5 bases from J, with 13 bases in between. This CDR3 is CASSFDMADETQYL. CDR3 nucleotides: TGTGCCAGCAGTTTTGACATGGCAGACGAGACCCAGTACTTA.

V usage is TRBV4-3 and J usage is TRBJ1-3, with D tentatively TRBD1 (6 bases). Trimming cost V 1 base and J 4 bases, with 17 bases left between them. CDR3 length: 17 residues. CDR1 LGHNA and CDR2 YSLEER come from the germline V gene. CDR3 sequence reads: CASSQGLGGIAGNTIYF. The CDR3 bases are TGCGCCAGCAGCCAAGGTCTTGGGGGCATAGCGGGAAACACCATATATTTT.

For this clonotype: The junction departs from germline at one end; a sequencing error may be responsible. The J gene is TRBJ2-2, the V gene TRBV6-2 or TRBV6-3, with 8 bases matching TRBD2. The CDR3 sequence is 14 residues long. Germline assignment: CDR1 MNHEY and CDR2 SVGEGT. For the CDR3, the DNA is TGTGCCGGCAGGGGACTAGAGAACAGCGGGGAGCTGTTTTTT. It codes for CAGRGLENSGELFF.

In regard to this clonotype: An end of the junction does not agree with germline; a read error may underlie this. V is TRBV6-2 or TRBV6-3 and J is TRBJ2-7; TRBD1 agrees at 7 bases. The CDR3 length is 13 residues. Germline assignment: CDR1 MNHEY and CDR2 SVGEGT. The CDR3 loop reads CVSNSRQGYEQYF. CDR3 in DNA: TGTGTCAGCAACTCGCGACAGGGCTACGAGCAGTACTTC.

By share of the sample, this clonotype is medium-sized. The V call is TRBV6-2 or TRBV6-3, the J call TRBJ1-2, with D tentatively TRBD1 (6 bases). V was clipped by 0 bases and J by 4 bases, with 12 bases between them. This CDR3 is built from 15 residues. CDR1 is MNHEY, CDR2 SVGEGT, per germline. CDR3 DNA sequence: TGTGCCAGCAGTTACTCACCTGACAGGCCCTATGGCTACACCTTC. This gives the protein CASSYSPDRPYGYTF.

About this clonotype itself: The junction differs from germline at one of its ends, possibly a read error. J is TRBJ1-4 and V is TRBV29-1, with 8 positions matching TRBD1. Looked up from germline, CDR1 is SQVTM and CDR2 is ANQGSEA. The CDR3 runs 12 residues. CDR3 region: CSALTGDEKLLF. The CDR3 bases are TGCAGCGCCTTGACAGGGGACGAAAAACTGCTGTTT. Filled out from reference TRBV29-1 and TRBJ1-4, the complete variable domain reads SAVISQKPSRDICQRGTSLTIQCQVDSQVTMMFWYRQQPGQSLTLIATANQGSEATYESGFVIDKFPISRPNLTFSTLTVSNMSPEDSSIYLCSALTGDEKLLFGSGTQLSVL.

Remarks on this clonotype: Germline is not matched at one junction end, which may reflect a read error. The CDR3 spells CANSLGQGNTGELFF. The CDR3 DNA follows: TGCGCCAACAGCCTGGGACAGGGAAACACCGGAGAGCTGTTTTTT. The rearrangement links TRBV5-1 to TRBJ2-2; 9 bases map to TRBD1. The CDR3 extends over 15 amino acids. Per germline, CDR1 SGHRS and CDR2 YFSETQ.